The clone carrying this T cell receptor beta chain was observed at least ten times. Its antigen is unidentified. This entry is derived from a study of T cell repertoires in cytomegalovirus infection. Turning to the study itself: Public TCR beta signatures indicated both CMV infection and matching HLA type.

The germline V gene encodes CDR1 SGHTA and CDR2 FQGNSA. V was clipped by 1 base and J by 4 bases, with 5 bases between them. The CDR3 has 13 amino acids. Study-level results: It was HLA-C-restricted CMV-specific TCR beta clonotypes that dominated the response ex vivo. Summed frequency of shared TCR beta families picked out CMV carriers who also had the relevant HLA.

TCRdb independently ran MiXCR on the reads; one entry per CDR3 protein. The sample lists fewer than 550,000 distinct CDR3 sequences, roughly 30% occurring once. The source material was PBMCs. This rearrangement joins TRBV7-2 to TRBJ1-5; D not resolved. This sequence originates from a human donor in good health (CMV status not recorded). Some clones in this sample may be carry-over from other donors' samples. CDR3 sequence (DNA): TGTGCCAGCAGCTTAGGGGAGAATCAGCCCCAGCATTTT. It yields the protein CASSLGENQPQHF.